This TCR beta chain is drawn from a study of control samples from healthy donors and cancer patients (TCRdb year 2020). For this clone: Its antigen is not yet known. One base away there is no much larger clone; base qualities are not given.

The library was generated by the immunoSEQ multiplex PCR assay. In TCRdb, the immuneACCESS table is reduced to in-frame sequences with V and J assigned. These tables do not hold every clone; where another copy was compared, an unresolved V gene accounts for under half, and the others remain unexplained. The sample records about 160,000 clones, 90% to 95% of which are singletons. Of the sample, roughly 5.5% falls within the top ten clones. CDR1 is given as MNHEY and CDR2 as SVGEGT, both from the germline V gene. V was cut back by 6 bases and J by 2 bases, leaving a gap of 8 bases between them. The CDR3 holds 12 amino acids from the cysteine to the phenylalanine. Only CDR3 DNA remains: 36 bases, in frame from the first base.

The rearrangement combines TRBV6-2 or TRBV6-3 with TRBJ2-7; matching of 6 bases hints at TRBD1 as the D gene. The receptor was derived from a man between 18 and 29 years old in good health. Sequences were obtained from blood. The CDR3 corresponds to CASSGTTYEQYF. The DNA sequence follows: TGTGCCAGCAGCGGGACAACCTACGAGCAGTACTTC.